A selection of T cell receptor beta chains follows, all from one sample in a study of cytomegalovirus exposure and HLA in healthy donors. Only in-frame clones appear in the TCRdb table, and some are missing; sequencing was by immunoSEQ multiplex PCR. The data contain over 200,000 clones, almost 85% of them singletons. The sample taken for sequencing was PBMCs. The source is a woman aged 40 to 50 in good health and CMV-seronegative. CDR3s include the opening cysteine and the closing phenylalanine or tryptophan. D genes are given only for firm matches. Rows may omit the clone size; those that give it use once, few, many or a size class.

v_call: TRBV7-8
d_call: .
clone_size: .
j_call: TRBJ2-7
cdr3_nt: TGTGCCAGCAGCTTACAATACGAGCAGTACTTC
cdr3_aa: CASSLQYEQYF

v_call: TRBV19
d_call: TRBD1
clone_size: .
j_call: TRBJ1-1
cdr3_nt: TGTGCCAGTAGTGACGGGACAGGTGAGGATGAAGCTTTCTTT
cdr3_aa: CASSDGTGEDEAFF

v_call: TRBV6-1
d_call: TRBD1
clone_size: .
j_call: TRBJ2-7
cdr3_nt: TGTGCCAGCCGGGACAGGGGTATCTACGAGCAGTACTTC
cdr3_aa: CASRDRGIYEQYF

v_call: TRBV6-5
d_call: TRBD2
clone_size: .
j_call: TRBJ2-5
cdr3_nt: TGTGCCAGCACCCCGGGGGGGAGGGAGACCCAGTACTTC
cdr3_aa: CASTPGGRETQYF

v_call: TRBV29-1
d_call: TRBD2
clone_size: .
j_call: TRBJ2-5
cdr3_nt: TGCAGCGTTGACTCAGTGTCTCGCGGGGGGGTGGAGACCCAGTACTTC
cdr3_aa: CSVDSVSRGGVETQYF

v_call: TRBV9
d_call: .
clone_size: few
j_call: TRBJ1-3
cdr3_nt: TGTGCCAGCAGCCCCCAGGGTTTCGGGAGTGGAAACACCATATATTTT
cdr3_aa: CASSPQGFGSGNTIYF

v_call: TRBV29-1
d_call: TRBD1
clone_size: .
j_call: TRBJ1-1
cdr3_nt: TGCAGCGTTTCTAGAGGGGGCAACACTGAAGCTTTCTTT
cdr3_aa: CSVSRGGNTEAFF

v_call: TRBV5-1
d_call: TRBD1
clone_size: once
j_call: TRBJ2-1
cdr3_nt: TGCGCCAGCAGCTTGGTTGCCAGGGGGCTTTATAATGAGCAGTTCTTC
cdr3_aa: CASSLVARGLYNEQFF

v_call: TRBV7-7
d_call: .
clone_size: .
j_call: TRBJ2-2
cdr3_nt: TGTGCTAGCAGAACATCCCCTACCGGGGAGCTGTTTTTT
cdr3_aa: CASRTSPTGELFF

v_call: TRBV6-1
d_call: TRBD1
clone_size: few
j_call: TRBJ2-7
cdr3_nt: TGTGCCAGCAGCCGGGACAGGGTGTCGGACGAGCAGTACTTC
cdr3_aa: CASSRDRVSDEQYF

v_call: TRBV7-3
d_call: .
clone_size: .
j_call: TRBJ2-5
cdr3_nt: TGTGCCAGCAGCTTAGGGGGGACTGAGACCCAGTACTTC
cdr3_aa: CASSLGGTETQYF

v_call: TRBV6-5
d_call: .
clone_size: .
j_call: TRBJ1-1
cdr3_nt: TGTGCCAGCAGTTTACTCGGTCACGGGGACACTGAAGCTTTCTTT
cdr3_aa: CASSLLGHGDTEAFF

v_call: TRBV14
d_call: .
clone_size: .
j_call: TRBJ1-6
cdr3_nt: TGTGCCAGCAGCCAGGGCTGGGCTTATAATTCACCCCTCCACTTT
cdr3_aa: CASSQGWAYNSPLHF

v_call: TRBV7-9
d_call: .
clone_size: .
j_call: TRBJ2-7
cdr3_nt: TGTGCCAGCTCGGCCTGGGACAAGATCTACGAGCAGTACTTC
cdr3_aa: CASSAWDKIYEQYF

v_call: TRBV29-1
d_call: .
clone_size: .
j_call: TRBJ2-5
cdr3_nt: TGCAGCCTTGGGGGGATGACCAGGGGGTCCGGAGAGACCCAGTACTTC
cdr3_aa: CSLGGMTRGSGETQYF

v_call: TRBV5-6
d_call: .
clone_size: .
j_call: TRBJ1-6
cdr3_nt: TGTGCCAGCAGCTTGGTCGGGGCCTATAATTCACCCCTCCACTTT
cdr3_aa: CASSLVGAYNSPLHF

v_call: TRBV11-3
d_call: .
clone_size: .
j_call: TRBJ1-6
cdr3_nt: TGTGCCAGCAGCCCGAGAGGGTACGGTTCACCCCTCCACTTT
cdr3_aa: CASSPRGYGSPLHF

v_call: TRBV5-1
d_call: .
clone_size: once
j_call: TRBJ2-7
cdr3_nt: TGCGCCAGCAGCCCGCAGAATACCTACGAGCAGTACTTC
cdr3_aa: CASSPQNTYEQYF

v_call: TRBV9
d_call: .
clone_size: .
j_call: TRBJ1-2
cdr3_nt: TGTGCCAGCAGCGTAGTTTTCGGTGGCTACACCTTC
cdr3_aa: CASSVVFGGYTF

v_call: TRBV29-1
d_call: .
clone_size: .
j_call: TRBJ1-1
cdr3_nt: TGCAGCGGACGGGGGGTGTGGAACACTGAAGCTTTCTTT
cdr3_aa: CSGRGVWNTEAFF

v_call: TRBV30
d_call: .
clone_size: few
j_call: TRBJ1-6
cdr3_nt: TGTGCCTGGAGCCTTCGTTACTTCCCACTCCACTTT
cdr3_aa: CAWSLRYFPLHF

v_call: TRBV6-1
d_call: .
clone_size: once
j_call: TRBJ2-2
cdr3_nt: TGTGCCAGCAGTGAGTACAGCACCGGGGAGCTGTTTTTT
cdr3_aa: CASSEYSTGELFF

v_call: TRBV29-1
d_call: .
clone_size: .
j_call: TRBJ1-5
cdr3_nt: TGCACCTTCGACTGCAGAATCTACAGCAATCAGCCCCAGCATTTT
cdr3_aa: CTFDCRIYSNQPQHF

v_call: TRBV27
d_call: TRBD2
clone_size: .
j_call: TRBJ2-7
cdr3_nt: TGTGCCAGCAGTTTTCTCACCGGGACTAGTATTCACGAGCAGTACTTC
cdr3_aa: CASSFLTGTSIHEQYF

v_call: TRBV5-1
d_call: TRBD2
clone_size: .
j_call: TRBJ2-3
cdr3_nt: TGCGCCAGCAGCTTATTAGCGGGGGGGGCAGATACGCAGTATTTT
cdr3_aa: CASSLLAGGADTQYF